These 16 T cell receptor beta chains originate from one sample sequenced in a study of shared clonotypes between healthy human individuals. The method was immunoSEQ multiplex PCR; TCRdb's version includes in-frame clones alone and lacks a portion of them. The sample gives about 2.4 million clones, around 90% of which show up once; about 0.13% is in the top ten. The specimen was naive CD4+ T cells sorted from blood. The subset here: CD45RA+ positively selected. These receptors came from a man younger than 35 in good health.

A remark on this clone: The sample carries other DNA sequences with the same CDR3. The chain is built from TRBV19 and TRBJ2-5; D is undetermined. CDR3 length: 13 amino acids. Germline loops: CDR1 LNHDA, CDR2 SQIVND (reference sequence). V was shortened by 3 bases and J by 5 bases, with 10 bases between the two germline ends. The CDR3 nucleotides are TGTGCCAGTAGTATTGTGCAAGGGGAGACCCAGTACTTC. Encoded protein: CASSIVQGETQYF.

The chain is built from TRBV5-4 and TRBJ1-2, with D perhaps matching TRBD1 (5 bases). Germline lookup yields CDR1 SGHNT and CDR2 YYREEE (reference sequence). V lost 4 bases and J lost 4, with 17 bases in between. The CDR3 runs 15 residues. In DNA, the CDR3 is TGTGCCAGCAGCCCATCAGCGGGGGTAGGCTATGGCTACACCTTC. Translated, it gives CASSPSAGVGYGYTF.

This sequence joins TRBV29-1 and TRBJ2-3; tentatively, D is TRBD1 (5 bases). V shed 0 bases and J shed 1 base, with 14 bases lying between them. Germline assignment: CDR1 SQVTM and CDR2 ANQGSEA. The CDR3 has 16 amino acids. CDR3 protein: CSVEDPHDSRTDTQYF. The DNA of the CDR3 is TGCAGCGTTGAAGATCCCCACGACAGCCGCACAGATACGCAGTATTTT.

The chain recombines TRBV6-5 with TRBJ2-2, with D perhaps matching TRBD2 (6 bases). The CDR3 contains 14 residues. V lost 6 bases, J lost 4 bases, and 12 bases lay in between. CDR1 MNHEY and CDR2 SVGAGI come from the germline V gene. For the CDR3, the DNA is TGTGCCAGCAGCCCGGGACTGGTCACCGGGGAGCTGTTTTTT. It specifies CASSPGLVTGELFF.

The chain links TRBV18 to TRBJ2-7; possible D gene TRBD2, 6 bases. Germline V lookup: CDR1 KGHSH, CDR2 LQKENI. This CDR3 has 13 residues. V lost 6 bases, J lost 4 bases, and 13 bases lay in between. CDR3 DNA: TGTGCCAGCTCCCTCGGGGGAGGATACGAGCAGTACTTC. It codes for CASSLGGGYEQYF.

V and J are TRBV30 and TRBJ1-5; D remains ambiguous. This CDR3 has 13 residues. The V gene's germline CDR1 is GTSNPN and CDR2 SVGIG (reference sequence). Trimming cost V 5 bases and J 7 bases, with 15 bases left between them. Written as DNA, the CDR3 is TGTGCCTGGGGTCCAAGTCCCGGGCAGCCCCAGCATTTT. Amino acid sequence: CAWGPSPGQPQHF.

The V gene is TRBV25-1, the J gene TRBJ2-1; 10 bases are a match to TRBD1. J lost 9 bases, V lost 8 bases, and 7 bases had no gene match. Germline values: CDR1 MGHDK, CDR2 SYGVNS. This CDR3 region has 13 residues. In DNA, the CDR3 is TGTGCCAGCCTAGGACAGGGGGGAGTTGAGCAGTTCTTC. This sequence encodes CASLGQGGVEQFF.

J is TRBJ2-1 and V is TRBV11-2; weak D call: TRBD1 (5 bases). This CDR3 is 14 amino acids long. Trimming cost V 6 bases and J 2 bases, with 11 bases left between them. Germline-derived CDR1 and CDR2 are SGHAT and FQNNGV. Here the CDR3 DNA reads TGTGCCAGCAGGGGGCAGGCAACCTACAATGAGCAGTTCTTC. It specifies CASRGQATYNEQFF.

DNA for the CDR3: TGCGCCAGCAGCCGGCGCTCAGGAGGCAGGGGGAAATCCGGTCGCGACGAGCAGTACTTC. It yields the protein CASSRRSGGRGKSGRDEQYF. The rearrangement uses TRBV4-1 and TRBJ2-5; TRBD1 matches at 7 bases. The end of the DNA aligns better with TRBJ2-7, so the J call may be wrong. CDR1 MGHRA and CDR2 YSYEKL come from the germline V gene. CDR3 length: 20 amino acids.

The chain joins TRBV5-5 to TRBJ1-2, with TRBD1 as a possible D gene (5 bases). Germline V gives CDR1 SGHKS, CDR2 YYEKEE (reference sequence). V was cut by 0 bases and J by 5 bases, with 11 bases left in between. The CDR3 consists of 14 residues. CDR3 protein: CASSLAGTAYGYTF. The CDR3, as DNA: TGTGCCAGCAGCTTGGCGGGGACGGCATATGGCTACACCTTC.

CDR3 bases: TGTGCCAGCACCCCCGGGGCCTCCTATAATTCACCCCTCCACTTT. Translation: CASTPGASYNSPLHF. The chain carries TRBV6-5 and TRBJ1-6; D is possibly TRBD1 (5 bases). This CDR3 is built from 15 residues. The V gene's germline CDR1 is MNHEY and CDR2 SVGAGI. The V end lost 7 bases, the J end lost 0 bases, and 10 bases lay between the germline ends.

The gene calls are TRBV7-8 and TRBJ2-5; D is undetermined. Germline V gene lookup returns CDR1 SGHVS and CDR2 FQNEAQ. The V end was cut by 4 bases, the J end by 11 bases, with 23 bases between. The CDR3 length is 15 residues. The CDR3 DNA sequence: TGTGCCAGCAGCTCCTCTAGAGACCACGGTAGTAAGCAGTACTTC. It translates to CASSSSRDHGSKQYF.

The chain joins TRBV4-3 to TRBJ2-6, with 7 bases fitting TRBD1. The germline gives CDR1 LGHNA, CDR2 YSLEER. Trimming removed 0 bases from V and 0 bases from J; junction bases left unmatched: 5. The CDR3 has 18 amino acids. Here the CDR3 reads CASSQDGTGVSGANVLTF. CDR3 nucleotides: TGCGCCAGCAGCCAAGATGGCACAGGGGTCTCTGGGGCCAACGTCCTGACTTTC.

The CDR3 loop is CASSEDLGYGYTF. CDR3 sequence (DNA): TGTGCCAGCAGTGAAGATCTAGGCTATGGCTACACCTTC. V and J are TRBV2 and TRBJ1-2; D ambiguous. This CDR3 spans 13 amino acids. Deletions cut 1 base from V and 4 bases from J, with 7 bases between. CDR1 and CDR2 (germline): SNHLY, FYNNEI.

The V call is TRBV9, the J call TRBJ2-2; no definite D call. The V end lost 0 bases, the J end lost 8 bases, and 17 bases lay between the germline ends. Germline V gives CDR1 SGDLS, CDR2 YYNGEE. The CDR3 consists of 16 residues. CDR3 DNA: TGTGCCAGCAGCGTAGTTGTTGCCCCGAACTCGGGGGAGCTGTTTTTT. Its protein is CASSVVVAPNSGELFF.

This rearrangement joins TRBV6-6 to TRBJ2-7, with D unresolved. This CDR3 spans 13 amino acids. V was trimmed by 8 bases and J by 4 bases, leaving 15 bases between them. In germline, CDR1 is MNHNY, CDR2 SVGAGI (reference sequence). CDR3 loop: CASGQTPSYEQYF. The DNA of the CDR3 is TGTGCCAGCGGGCAGACACCTTCATACGAGCAGTACTTC.